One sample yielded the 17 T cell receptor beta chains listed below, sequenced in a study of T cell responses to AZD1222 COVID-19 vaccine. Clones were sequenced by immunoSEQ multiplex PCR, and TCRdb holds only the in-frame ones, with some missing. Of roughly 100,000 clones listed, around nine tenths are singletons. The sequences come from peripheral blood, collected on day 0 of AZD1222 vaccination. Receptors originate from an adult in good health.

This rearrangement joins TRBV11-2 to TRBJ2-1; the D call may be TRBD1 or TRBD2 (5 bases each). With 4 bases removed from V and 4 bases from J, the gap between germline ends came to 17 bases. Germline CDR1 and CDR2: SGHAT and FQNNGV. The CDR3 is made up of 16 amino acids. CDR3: CASSSLVGEKYNEQFF. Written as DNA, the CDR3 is TGTGCCAGCAGCTCCCTAGTGGGGGAGAAGTACAATGAGCAGTTCTTC.

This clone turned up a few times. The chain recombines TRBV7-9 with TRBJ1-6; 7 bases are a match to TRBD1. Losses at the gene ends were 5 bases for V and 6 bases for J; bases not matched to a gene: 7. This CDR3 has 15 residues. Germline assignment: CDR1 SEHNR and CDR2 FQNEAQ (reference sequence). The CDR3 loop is CASSPRDSPNSPLHF. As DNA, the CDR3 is TGTGCCAGCAGCCCCCGGGACAGTCCTAATTCACCCCTCCACTTT.

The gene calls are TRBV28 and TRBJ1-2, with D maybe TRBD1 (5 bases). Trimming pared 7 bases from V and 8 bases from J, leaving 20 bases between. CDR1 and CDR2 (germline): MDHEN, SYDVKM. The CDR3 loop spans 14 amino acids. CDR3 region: CASNLGQGPSGYTF. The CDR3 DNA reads TGTGCCAGCAATCTCGGGCAGGGCCCCTCGGGCTACACCTTC.

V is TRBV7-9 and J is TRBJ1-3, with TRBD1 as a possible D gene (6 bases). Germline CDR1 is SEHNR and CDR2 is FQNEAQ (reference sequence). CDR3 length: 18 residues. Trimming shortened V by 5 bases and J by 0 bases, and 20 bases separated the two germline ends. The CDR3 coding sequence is TGTGCCAGCAGCCGGCGGACAGTTAGAGCTAGCTCTGGAAACACCATATATTTT. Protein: CASSRRTVRASSGNTIYF.

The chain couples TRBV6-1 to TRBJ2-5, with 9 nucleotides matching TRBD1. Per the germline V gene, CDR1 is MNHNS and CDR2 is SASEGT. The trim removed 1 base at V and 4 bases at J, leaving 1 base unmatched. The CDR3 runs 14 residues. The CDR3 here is CASSEGTGAETQYF. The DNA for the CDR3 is TGTGCCAGCAGTGAAGGGACAGGGGCAGAGACCCAGTACTTC.

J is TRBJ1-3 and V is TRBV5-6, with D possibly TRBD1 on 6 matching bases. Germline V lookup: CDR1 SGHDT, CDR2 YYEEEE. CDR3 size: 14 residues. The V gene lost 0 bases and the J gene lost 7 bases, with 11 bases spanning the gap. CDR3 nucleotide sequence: TGTGCCAGCAGCTTGGGGCCGGGGGCGAACACCATATATTTT. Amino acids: CASSLGPGANTIYF.

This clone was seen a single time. CDR3 bases: TGTGCCAGCAGCCGCGACAGCTACTATGGCTACACCTTC. This gives the protein CASSRDSYYGYTF. The J gene is TRBJ1-2, the V gene TRBV7-3; tentatively, D is TRBD1 (5 bases). Germline V gene lookup returns CDR1 SGHTA and CDR2 FQGTGA. V was cut by 5 bases and J by 3 bases, with 10 bases left in between. The CDR3 consists of 13 residues.

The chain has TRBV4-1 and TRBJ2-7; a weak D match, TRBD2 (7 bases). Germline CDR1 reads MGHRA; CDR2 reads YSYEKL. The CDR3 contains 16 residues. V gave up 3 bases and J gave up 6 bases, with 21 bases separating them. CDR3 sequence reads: CASSQRLVGGPGEQYF. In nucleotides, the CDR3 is TGCGCCAGCAGCCAGCGACTAGTGGGGGGGCCGGGCGAGCAGTACTTC.

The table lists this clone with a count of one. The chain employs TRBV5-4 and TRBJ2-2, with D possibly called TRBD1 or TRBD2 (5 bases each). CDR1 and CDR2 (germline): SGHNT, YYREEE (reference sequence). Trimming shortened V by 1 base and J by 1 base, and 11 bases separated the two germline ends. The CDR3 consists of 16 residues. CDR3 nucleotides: TGTGCCAGCAGCTTGCGTCTTGGGGGGAACACCGGGGAGCTGTTTTTT. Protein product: CASSLRLGGNTGELFF.

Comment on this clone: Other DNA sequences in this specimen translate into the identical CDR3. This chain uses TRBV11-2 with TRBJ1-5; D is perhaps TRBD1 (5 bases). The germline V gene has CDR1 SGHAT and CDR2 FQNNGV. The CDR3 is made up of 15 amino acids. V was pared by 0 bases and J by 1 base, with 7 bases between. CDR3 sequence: CASSLDWGSNQPQHF. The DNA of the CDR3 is TGTGCCAGCAGCTTAGATTGGGGCAGCAATCAGCCCCAGCATTTT.

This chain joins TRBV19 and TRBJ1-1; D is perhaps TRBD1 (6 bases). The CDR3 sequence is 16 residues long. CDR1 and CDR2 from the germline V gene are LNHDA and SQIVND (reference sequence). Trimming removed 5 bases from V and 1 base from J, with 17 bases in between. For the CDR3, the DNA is TGTGCCAGTAGTTTACCCAGGGGCAGGTCGAACACTGAAGCTTTCTTT. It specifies CASSLPRGRSNTEAFF.

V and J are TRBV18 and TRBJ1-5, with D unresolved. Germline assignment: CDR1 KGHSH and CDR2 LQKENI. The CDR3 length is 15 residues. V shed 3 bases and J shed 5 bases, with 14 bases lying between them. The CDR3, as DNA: TGTGCCAGCTCACCTAGAGGAGGGCTGGATCAGCCCCAGCATTTT. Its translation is CASSPRGGLDQPQHF.

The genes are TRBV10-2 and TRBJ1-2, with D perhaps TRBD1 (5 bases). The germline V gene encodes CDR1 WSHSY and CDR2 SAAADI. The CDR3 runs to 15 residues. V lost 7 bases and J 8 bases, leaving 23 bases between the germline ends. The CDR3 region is CASTTLRGRVEGYTF. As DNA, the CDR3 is TGCGCCAGCACCACCCTTCGAGGCAGGGTGGAAGGCTACACCTTC.

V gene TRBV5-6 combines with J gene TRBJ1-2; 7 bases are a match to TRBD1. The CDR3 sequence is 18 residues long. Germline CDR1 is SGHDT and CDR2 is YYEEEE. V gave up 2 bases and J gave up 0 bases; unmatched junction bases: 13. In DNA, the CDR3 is TGTGCCAGCAGCTTACATCCTTGGACAGGACCAACTAACTATGGCTACACCTTC. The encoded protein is CASSLHPWTGPTNYGYTF.

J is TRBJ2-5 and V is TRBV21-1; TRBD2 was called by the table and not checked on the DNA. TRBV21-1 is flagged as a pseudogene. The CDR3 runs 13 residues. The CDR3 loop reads CASDGRSPETQYF. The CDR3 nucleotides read TGTGCCAGCGACGGCCGGAGCCCCGAGACCCAGTACTTC.

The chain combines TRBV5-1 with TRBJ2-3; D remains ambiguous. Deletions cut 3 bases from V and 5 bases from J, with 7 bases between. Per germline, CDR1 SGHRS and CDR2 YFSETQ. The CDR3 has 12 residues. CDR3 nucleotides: TGCGCCAGCAGCTATCAAGGAGATACGCAGTATTTT. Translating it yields CASSYQGDTQYF.

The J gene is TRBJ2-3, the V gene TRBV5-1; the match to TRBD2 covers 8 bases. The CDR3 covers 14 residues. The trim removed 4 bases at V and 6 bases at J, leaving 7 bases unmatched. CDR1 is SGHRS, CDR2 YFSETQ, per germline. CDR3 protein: CASSINGGDDTQYF. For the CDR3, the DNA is TGCGCCAGCAGCATAAACGGGGGGGATGATACGCAGTATTTT. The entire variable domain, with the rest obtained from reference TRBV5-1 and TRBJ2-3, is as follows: KAGVTQTPRYLIKTRGQQVTLSCSPISGHRSVSWYQQTPGQGLQFLFEYFSETQRNKGNFPGRFSGRQFSNSRSEMNVSTLELGDSALYLCASSINGGDDTQYFGPGTRLTVL.